Listed below are T cell receptor beta chains from one sample, sequenced in a study of blood T cell repertoires in COVID-19. The data were produced by immunoSEQ multiplex PCR, yet TCRdb's version contains in-frame clones alone and is incomplete. The sample holds approximately 250,000 clones, just under 85% seen once. Specimen: peripheral blood. These receptors were obtained from a woman aged 55-69 years with active or convalescent COVID-19. The CDR3 runs from the conserved cysteine through the conserved F or W. Each record gives: CDR3 DNA, CDR3 protein, V gene, clone size, J gene, CDR3 length, D gene. The D gene is left open where the match is weak. Rows give clone size only sometimes, using once, few, many, or a class for an expanded clone.

CDR3 DNA: TGTGCTAGTGGTCCCGGACGGGGGGAAGAGACCCAGTACTTC
CDR3 protein: CASGPGRGEETQYF
V gene: TRBV12-5
clone size: -
J gene: TRBJ2-5
CDR3 length: 14
D gene: TRBD2

CDR3 DNA: TGTGCCAGCACCGATAATATAGCGGGAGCCTCCGATGAGCAGTTCTTC
CDR3 protein: CASTDNIAGASDEQFF
V gene: TRBV7-2
clone size: -
J gene: TRBJ2-1
CDR3 length: 16
D gene: TRBD2

CDR3 DNA: TGCGCCAGCAGCTCAACGACAGGGGTTAGCACAGATACGCAGTATTTT
CDR3 protein: CASSSTTGVSTDTQYF
V gene: TRBV5-1
clone size: -
J gene: TRBJ2-3
CDR3 length: 16
D gene: TRBD1

CDR3 DNA: TGTGCCAGCAGCGTACGTAGGGCTAGCGGCCCCCAAGAGACCCAGTACTTC
CDR3 protein: CASSVRRASGPQETQYF
V gene: TRBV9
clone size: -
J gene: TRBJ2-5
CDR3 length: 17
D gene: TRBD2

CDR3 DNA: TGTGCCAGCAGCTTACAGTCCACAACTAATGAAAAACTGTTTTTT
CDR3 protein: CASSLQSTTNEKLFF
V gene: TRBV7-2
clone size: once
J gene: TRBJ1-4
CDR3 length: 15
D gene: -

CDR3 DNA: TGTGCCAGCAGCTTGGACCCGAGGGGGTACTATGGCTACACCTTC
CDR3 protein: CASSLDPRGYYGYTF
V gene: TRBV5-6
clone size: -
J gene: TRBJ1-2
CDR3 length: 15
D gene: -

CDR3 DNA: TGCACCACCTCGAGGGACAGGGGGCCCAATGAGCAGTTCTTC
CDR3 protein: CTTSRDRGPNEQFF
V gene: TRBV29-1
clone size: few
J gene: TRBJ2-1
CDR3 length: 14
D gene: TRBD1

CDR3 DNA: TGCAGTGTTCCGGCGGAAAACATTCAGTACTTC
CDR3 protein: CSVPAENIQYF
V gene: TRBV20-1
clone size: -
J gene: TRBJ2-4
CDR3 length: 11
D gene: -

CDR3 DNA: TGTGCCAGCAGGCTAGCGGGAGTTTTATTGTCCTACGAGCAGTACTTC
CDR3 protein: CASRLAGVLLSYEQYF
V gene: TRBV5-5
clone size: -
J gene: TRBJ2-7
CDR3 length: 16
D gene: TRBD2

CDR3 DNA: TGTGCCAGCAGCCGGTTCCGGGGTAACACCGGGGAGCTGTTTTTT
CDR3 protein: CASSRFRGNTGELFF
V gene: TRBV11-3
clone size: once
J gene: TRBJ2-2
CDR3 length: 15
D gene: -

CDR3 DNA: TGTGCCAGCAGCTTTGCCGGACTAGGGGAGACCCAGTACTTC
CDR3 protein: CASSFAGLGETQYF
V gene: TRBV7-8
clone size: -
J gene: TRBJ2-5
CDR3 length: 14
D gene: TRBD2

CDR3 DNA: TGTGCCAGCAGCACAAGCGGGAGAAGCACCGGGGAGCTGTTTTTT
CDR3 protein: CASSTSGRSTGELFF
V gene: TRBV6-5
clone size: -
J gene: TRBJ2-2
CDR3 length: 15
D gene: TRBD2

CDR3 DNA: TGCGCCAGCAGCCAAGAGAGGGCTCCGTCCTACGAGCAGTACTTC
CDR3 protein: CASSQERAPSYEQYF
V gene: TRBV4-1
clone size: -
J gene: TRBJ2-7
CDR3 length: 15
D gene: -

CDR3 DNA: TGTGCCACCAGCAGAGGACGACTAGCCTCCTACGAGCAGTACTTC
CDR3 protein: CATSRGRLASYEQYF
V gene: TRBV15
clone size: few
J gene: TRBJ2-7
CDR3 length: 15
D gene: TRBD2

CDR3 DNA: TGTGCCAGCAGACCGGGACAGGATAATTCACCCCTCCACTTT
CDR3 protein: CASRPGQDNSPLHF
V gene: TRBV6-1
clone size: -
J gene: TRBJ1-6
CDR3 length: 14
D gene: TRBD1

CDR3 DNA: TGTGCCAGCTCAATTGGGACAGGGGGAGATACGCAGTATTTT
CDR3 protein: CASSIGTGGDTQYF
V gene: TRBV18
clone size: -
J gene: TRBJ2-3
CDR3 length: 14
D gene: TRBD1

CDR3 DNA: TGTGCCAGCTACCGGGAAACCCACGAGCAGTACTTC
CDR3 protein: CASYRETHEQYF
V gene: TRBV6-6
clone size: -
J gene: TRBJ2-7
CDR3 length: 12
D gene: -

CDR3 DNA: TGTGCCAGTAGCAGACAGGGAACCCGCAATGAGCAGTTCTTC
CDR3 protein: CASSRQGTRNEQFF
V gene: TRBV19
clone size: -
J gene: TRBJ2-1
CDR3 length: 14
D gene: TRBD1

CDR3 DNA: TGCAGCGTTGAAGAAGGCGGGGTAGGAGAAAAACTGTTTTTT
CDR3 protein: CSVEEGGVGEKLFF
V gene: TRBV29-1
clone size: -
J gene: TRBJ1-4
CDR3 length: 14
D gene: -

CDR3 DNA: TGCGCCAGCAGGGGAGGACAGGGGGCGCGGGAGACCCAGTACTTC
CDR3 protein: CASRGGQGARETQYF
V gene: TRBV5-1
clone size: -
J gene: TRBJ2-5
CDR3 length: 15
D gene: TRBD1

CDR3 DNA: TGTGCCACCAGCAGAGGAGGAGGAACTGAAGCTTTCTTT
CDR3 protein: CATSRGGGTEAFF
V gene: TRBV15
clone size: many
J gene: TRBJ1-1
CDR3 length: 13
D gene: -

CDR3 DNA: TGTGCCAGCAGCGTAGAAAGCGGGACAGGGCTCACTGAAGCTTTCTTT
CDR3 protein: CASSVESGTGLTEAFF
V gene: TRBV9
clone size: -
J gene: TRBJ1-1
CDR3 length: 16
D gene: TRBD1

CDR3 DNA: TGTGCCAGCAGATACCAGGACAATCAGCCCCAGCATTTT
CDR3 protein: CASRYQDNQPQHF
V gene: TRBV2
clone size: -
J gene: TRBJ1-5
CDR3 length: 13
D gene: -

CDR3 DNA: TGTGCCATCAGTGAAGTAACAGGGGGCGCGAACACCATATATTTT
CDR3 protein: CAISEVTGGANTIYF
V gene: TRBV10-3
clone size: -
J gene: TRBJ1-3
CDR3 length: 15
D gene: TRBD1

CDR3 DNA: TGTGCCAGCAGTTTGGGACTATCGAGCTCCTACAATGAGCAGTTCTTC
CDR3 protein: CASSLGLSSSYNEQFF
V gene: TRBV28
clone size: -
J gene: TRBJ2-1
CDR3 length: 16
D gene: TRBD2

CDR3 DNA: TGTGCCAGCAGCCAAGACAGGGCCTCTGGAAACACCATATATTTT
CDR3 protein: CASSQDRASGNTIYF
V gene: TRBV3-1/TRBV3-2
clone size: -
J gene: TRBJ1-3
CDR3 length: 15
D gene: -

CDR3 DNA: TGCGCCAGCAGACAGGGAGACAGCCGAGTCTATGGCTACACCTTC
CDR3 protein: CASRQGDSRVYGYTF
V gene: TRBV5-1
clone size: -
J gene: TRBJ1-2
CDR3 length: 15
D gene: -

CDR3 DNA: TGTGCCAGCACGTCAGGGAATCAGCCCCAGCATTTT
CDR3 protein: CASTSGNQPQHF
V gene: TRBV28
clone size: -
J gene: TRBJ1-5
CDR3 length: 12
D gene: -

CDR3 DNA: TGTGCCAGTACCCGCAGGGGGCTCACTGAAGCTTTCTTT
CDR3 protein: CASTRRGLTEAFF
V gene: TRBV19
clone size: -
J gene: TRBJ1-1
CDR3 length: 13
D gene: TRBD1

CDR3 DNA: TGTGCCAGCAGTTTACCCACACAGGGGAGCTATGGCTACACCTTC
CDR3 protein: CASSLPTQGSYGYTF
V gene: TRBV28
clone size: -
J gene: TRBJ1-2
CDR3 length: 15
D gene: TRBD1

CDR3 DNA: TGTGCCAGCAGCCAAGGGGCAGGGTCTAAGGACACTGAAGCTTTCTTT
CDR3 protein: CASSQGAGSKDTEAFF
V gene: TRBV11-3
clone size: -
J gene: TRBJ1-1
CDR3 length: 16
D gene: -

CDR3 DNA: TGTGCCAGTAGTCGACAGGGGAGCACTGAAGCTTTCTTT
CDR3 protein: CASSRQGSTEAFF
V gene: TRBV19
clone size: -
J gene: TRBJ1-1
CDR3 length: 13
D gene: TRBD1

CDR3 DNA: TGTGCCAGCATGGGGACAAGGGGTACCGCCGGGGAGCTGTTTTTT
CDR3 protein: CASMGTRGTAGELFF
V gene: TRBV6-5
clone size: -
J gene: TRBJ2-2
CDR3 length: 15
D gene: -

CDR3 DNA: TGTGCCAGCAGCCGAGGGGGTGGCAATTCACCCCTCCACTTT
CDR3 protein: CASSRGGGNSPLHF
V gene: TRBV9
clone size: many
J gene: TRBJ1-6
CDR3 length: 14
D gene: -

CDR3 DNA: TGTGCCACCAGCGTAGACAGGGGGCCTGGAAACACCATATATTTT
CDR3 protein: CATSVDRGPGNTIYF
V gene: TRBV15
clone size: -
J gene: TRBJ1-3
CDR3 length: 15
D gene: TRBD1

CDR3 DNA: TGTGCCAGCACCCCCCCTAAGGAGAACTATGGCTACACCTTC
CDR3 protein: CASTPPKENYGYTF
V gene: TRBV6-5
clone size: once
J gene: TRBJ1-2
CDR3 length: 14
D gene: -

CDR3 DNA: TGTGCCATCGGTAAAAGAACCTCTGGGGCCAACGTCCTGACTTTC
CDR3 protein: CAIGKRTSGANVLTF
V gene: TRBV28
clone size: -
J gene: TRBJ2-6
CDR3 length: 15
D gene: -

CDR3 DNA: TGTGCCATCCGCCCGGACAAGGCGGATTCACCCCTCCACTTT
CDR3 protein: CAIRPDKADSPLHF
V gene: TRBV6-5
clone size: -
J gene: TRBJ1-6
CDR3 length: 14
D gene: -

CDR3 DNA: TGCGCCAGCAGCCATGGACAGGGGGCGCACGGCTACACCTTC
CDR3 protein: CASSHGQGAHGYTF
V gene: TRBV5-1
clone size: -
J gene: TRBJ1-2
CDR3 length: 14
D gene: TRBD1

CDR3 DNA: TGCGCCAGCAGTCAATCGACGGGGGGCGTTCGGGCAACTAATGAAAAACTGTTTTTT
CDR3 protein: CASSQSTGGVRATNEKLFF
V gene: TRBV23-1
clone size: -
J gene: TRBJ1-4
CDR3 length: 19
D gene: -

CDR3 DNA: TGTGCCAGCAGCCAAGATCAGGGACAGGGGAGAAATGAGCAGTTCTTC
CDR3 protein: CASSQDQGQGRNEQFF
V gene: TRBV3-1/TRBV3-2
clone size: -
J gene: TRBJ2-1
CDR3 length: 16
D gene: TRBD1

CDR3 DNA: TGTGCCAGCAGTGGACAGGGGCTCGGTGGCTACACCTTC
CDR3 protein: CASSGQGLGGYTF
V gene: TRBV25-1
clone size: -
J gene: TRBJ1-2
CDR3 length: 13
D gene: TRBD1

CDR3 DNA: TGTGCCAGTAGTGCTGACCGGGACAGGGAGGGAGAGACCCAGTACTTC
CDR3 protein: CASSADRDREGETQYF
V gene: TRBV19
clone size: -
J gene: TRBJ2-5
CDR3 length: 16
D gene: TRBD1

CDR3 DNA: TGTGCCAGCAGCCAAGATAGGGAGTTGGGGGGCGGGGAGCTGTTTTTT
CDR3 protein: CASSQDRELGGGELFF
V gene: TRBV4-2
clone size: -
J gene: TRBJ2-2
CDR3 length: 16
D gene: -

CDR3 DNA: TGTGCCAGCAGCTTAAGGGGACTAGCGGGAAATGAGCAGTTCTTC
CDR3 protein: CASSLRGLAGNEQFF
V gene: TRBV7-3
clone size: -
J gene: TRBJ2-1
CDR3 length: 15
D gene: TRBD2

CDR3 DNA: TGTGCCAGCAGAGCCGGGACTAGCGGAAGGGAGCAGTTCTTC
CDR3 protein: CASRAGTSGREQFF
V gene: TRBV7-9
clone size: -
J gene: TRBJ2-1
CDR3 length: 14
D gene: TRBD2

CDR3 DNA: TGTGCCAGCAATTCGGGGGTCGCTGGAAACACCATATATTTT
CDR3 protein: CASNSGVAGNTIYF
V gene: TRBV2
clone size: -
J gene: TRBJ1-3
CDR3 length: 14
D gene: -

CDR3 DNA: TGTGCCAGCAGCGTAGGTGCTAGCGGGACTAAAGATACGCAGTATTTT
CDR3 protein: CASSVGASGTKDTQYF
V gene: TRBV9
clone size: -
J gene: TRBJ2-3
CDR3 length: 16
D gene: TRBD2

CDR3 DNA: TGTGCCAGCAGCGTACAGGCTCATTCTGGAAACACCATATATTTT
CDR3 protein: CASSVQAHSGNTIYF
V gene: TRBV9
clone size: -
J gene: TRBJ1-3
CDR3 length: 15
D gene: -

CDR3 DNA: TGTGCCAGCAGCTTGGTACAGGACAATACTAATGAAAAACTGTTTTTT
CDR3 protein: CASSLVQDNTNEKLFF
V gene: TRBV5-6
clone size: -
J gene: TRBJ1-4
CDR3 length: 16
D gene: -